This T cell receptor (beta chain) emerged from a study of cytomegalovirus exposure and HLA in healthy donors. Overall study context: Some 200 million T cells yielded 100 million or so unique TCR beta sequences, as an earlier analysis found. The early release's HLA-typed donors yielded about 85 million unique TCRs.

The study ran its PCR with 60 Vbeta and 13 Jbeta primers. TCRdb's copy holds only in-frame clones and misses some; the assay was immunoSEQ multiplex PCR. The sample has roughly 86,000 clones; roughly 67% are singletons. Regarding this clone: The antigen is not known.

Study-level results: Presence/absence analyses assumed roughly uniform sequencing depth across donors, which may not hold.

Trimming took off 4 bases at V and 2 bases at J, with 6 bases between the two ends. CDR1 and CDR2 (germline): SGDLS, YYNGEE. The CDR3 loop spans 13 amino acids. This clonotype was obtained from a woman aged 45-65 years in good health and CMV-seropositive. V is TRBV9 and J is TRBJ2-2, with unresolved D. Material for sequencing was PBMCs. In nucleotides, the CDR3 is TGTGCCAGCAGCCCCTATAACACCGGGGAGCTGTTTTTT. Translating gives CASSPYNTGELFF.